This TCR beta chain appears in the sequencing data of a study of Ad26.COV2.S vaccination and SARS-CoV-2 variants. Using immunoSEQ multiplex PCR, the repertoire was profiled, and TCRdb retains in-frame clones only, with some absent. The data contain roughly 420,000 clones, 85% to 90% of them singletons. Only one count was recorded for this clone. Germline V gene data show CDR1 as SQVTM and CDR2 as ANQGSEA. CDR3 length equals 16 residues. The V and J ends lost 2 bases and 3 bases, in that order; junction bases with no gene match: 8. The treatment was: 15 to 20 received Ad26.COV2.S at low or high dose, single or two shots; roughly 5 received placebo; per-sample allocation not given. Following the first vaccine or placebo injection, samples were taken on day 63. Boston hosted the donor, who was an adult aged 18-55 years.

This receptor was identified in a person between 18 and 65 years old who received the Ad26.COV2.S COVID-19 vaccine or a placebo. This sequence joins TRBV29-1 and TRBJ2-3, with 10 bases matching TRBD2. The sample consisted of peripheral blood, taken in a trial of Ad26.COV2.S vaccine versus placebo. The CDR3, as DNA: TGCAGCGTTGAACCCGGGACTAGCGATTGGACAGATACGCAGTATTTT. Translation: CSVEPGTSDWTDTQYF.